This T cell receptor beta chain appears in the sequencing data of a study of T cell responses to AZD1222 COVID-19 vaccine. Study results and limitations: Spike-specific TCR breadth and depth rose after two AZD1222 doses. Unmutated regions of variants are reportedly targeted by nearly half of spike-specific TCRs.

There are 15 residues in the CDR3. V was pared by 3 bases and J by 5 bases, with 13 bases between. Looked up from germline, CDR1 is LNHDA and CDR2 is SQIVND (reference sequence). As for this clone: The target antigen is unknown.

Libraries were prepared by immunoSEQ multiplex PCR; TCRdb keeps only in-frame clonotypes and omits some of them. The data contain about 120,000 clones, around 85% of them seen just once; the ten biggest clones take up 2.4%. Sample: peripheral blood, taken on day 0 of AZD1222 vaccination. The chain couples TRBV19 to TRBJ2-2; a weak D match, TRBD1 (6 bases). This receptor was identified in an adult in good health. The CDR3 DNA is TGTGCCAGTAGTATTCAGGGGCGGTGGACCGGGGAGCTGTTTTTT. Protein product: CASSIQGRWTGELFF. Variable domain in full (rest from reference TRBV19 and TRBJ2-2): DGGITQSPKYLFRKEGQNVTLSCEQNLNHDAMYWYRQDPGQGLRLIYYSQIVNDFQKGDIAEGYSVSREKKESFPLTVTSAQKNPTAFYLCASSIQGRWTGELFFGEGSRLTVL.